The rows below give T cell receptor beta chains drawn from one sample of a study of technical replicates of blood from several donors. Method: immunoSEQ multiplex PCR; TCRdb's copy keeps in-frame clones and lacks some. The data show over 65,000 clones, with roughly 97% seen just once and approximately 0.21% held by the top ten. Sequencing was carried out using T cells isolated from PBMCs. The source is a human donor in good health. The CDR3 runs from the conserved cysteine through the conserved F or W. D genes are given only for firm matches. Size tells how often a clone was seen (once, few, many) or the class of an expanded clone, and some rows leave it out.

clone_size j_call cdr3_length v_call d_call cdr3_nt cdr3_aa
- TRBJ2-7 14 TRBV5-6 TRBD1 TGTGCCAGCAGCTTGGGACAGGGGACTCGCGAGCAGTACTTC CASSLGQGTREQYF
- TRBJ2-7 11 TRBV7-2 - TGTGCCAGCAGCTCATTCTACGAGCAGTACTTC CASSSFYEQYF
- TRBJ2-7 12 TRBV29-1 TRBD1 TGCAGCGCACAGGGGGCATCCTACGAGCAGTACTTC CSAQGASYEQYF
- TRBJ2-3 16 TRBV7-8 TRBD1 TGTGCCAGCAGCTTATCCGGGACAGGGGTCACAGATACGCAGTATTTT CASSLSGTGVTDTQYF
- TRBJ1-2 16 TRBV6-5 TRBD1 TGTGCCAGCAGTTACTCCGCGACAGGGGGAAACTATGGCTACACCTTC CASSYSATGGNYGYTF
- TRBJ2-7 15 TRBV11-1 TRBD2 TGTGCCAGCAGCTTACTCAGCGGGAGGAGGTACGAGCAGTACTTC CASSLLSGRRYEQYF
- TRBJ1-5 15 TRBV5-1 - TGCGCCAGCAGCTTGGGAGACAGTAGCAATCAGCCCCAGCATTTT CASSLGDSSNQPQHF
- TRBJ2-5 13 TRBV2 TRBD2 TGTGCCAGCATCCGGGAGGTGGGCGAGACCCAGTACTTC CASIREVGETQYF
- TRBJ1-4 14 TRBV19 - TGTGCCAGTCGAGATCTAGGACTGGATGAAAAACTGTTTTTT CASRDLGLDEKLFF
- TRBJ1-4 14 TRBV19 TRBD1 TGTGCCAGTAGAACACAGGGGGCGAATGAAAAACTGTTTTTT CASRTQGANEKLFF
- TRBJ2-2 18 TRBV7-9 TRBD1 TGTGCCAGCAGCTTAAACGGAGTCAGGACAGGGCACACCGGGGAGCTGTTTTTT CASSLNGVRTGHTGELFF
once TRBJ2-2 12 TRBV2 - TGTGCCAAGACATCGAACACCGGGGAGCTGTTTTTT CAKTSNTGELFF
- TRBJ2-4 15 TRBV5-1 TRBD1 TGCGCCAGCAGCTTACTGACAGGGGAAGAGGGCATTCAGTACTTC CASSLLTGEEGIQYF
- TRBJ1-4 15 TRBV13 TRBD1 TGTGCCAGCAGCTTAGCAGGGGGCCGAGGTGAAAAACTGTTTTTT CASSLAGGRGEKLFF
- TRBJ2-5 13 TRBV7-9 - TGTGCCAGCAGCTTAGGGGGAGGAGAGACCCAGTACTTC CASSLGGGETQYF
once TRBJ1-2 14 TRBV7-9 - TGTGCCAGCACTTTGGGCAGTACTAACTATGGCTACACCTTC CASTLGSTNYGYTF
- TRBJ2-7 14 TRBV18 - TGTGCCAGCTCACCCACTTTCACGGCCTACGAGCAGTACTTC CASSPTFTAYEQYF
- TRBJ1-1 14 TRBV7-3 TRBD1 TGTGCCAGCAGCATCCAGGGGGCGAACACTGAAGCTTTCTTT CASSIQGANTEAFF
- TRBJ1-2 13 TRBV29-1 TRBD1 TGCAGCGTCGGGGGACAGGGGGTCTATGGCTACACCTTC CSVGGQGVYGYTF
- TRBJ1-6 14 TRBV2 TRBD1 TGTGCCAGCAGGGGGACAGGGGGAAATTCACCCCTCCACTTT CASRGTGGNSPLHF
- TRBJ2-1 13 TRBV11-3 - TGTGCCAGCAGCCAGACAGATTACAATGAGCAGTTCTTC CASSQTDYNEQFF
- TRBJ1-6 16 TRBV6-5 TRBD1 TGTGCCAGCAGTTTTCTTCCTCGGACAGGGGGCTCACCCCTCCACTTT CASSFLPRTGGSPLHF
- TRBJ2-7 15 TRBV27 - TGTGCCAGCAGTTTATCCGGGACTTCCTTCTACGAGCAGTACTTC CASSLSGTSFYEQYF
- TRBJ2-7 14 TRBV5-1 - TGCGCCAGCAGCTTGACGGACAGCTCCTACGAGCAGTACTTC CASSLTDSSYEQYF
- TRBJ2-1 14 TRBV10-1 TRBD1 TGCGCCAGCAAGGGGGGGACAGGGGTGGATGAGCAGTTCTTC CASKGGTGVDEQFF
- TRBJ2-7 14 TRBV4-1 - TGCGCCAGCAGCCAAGACTTCGGTTTCTACGAGCAGTACTTC CASSQDFGFYEQYF
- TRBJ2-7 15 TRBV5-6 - TGTGCCAGCAGGGCGGGACAGCGCGCAACCTACGAGCAGTACTTC CASRAGQRATYEQYF
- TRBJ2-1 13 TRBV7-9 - TGTGCCAGCAGCTACGCGGGCTTTAATGAGCAGTTCTTC CASSYAGFNEQFF
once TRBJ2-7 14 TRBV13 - TGTGCCAGCAGCCCCTCCAACAGCCGGTACGAGCAGTACTTC CASSPSNSRYEQYF
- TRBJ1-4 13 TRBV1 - TGCACCGACATTGCAGGGACTAATGAAAAACTGTTTTTT CTDIAGTNEKLFF
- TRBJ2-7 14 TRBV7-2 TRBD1 TGTGCCAGCAGCCCGTCCGGGACAGTCTACGAGCAGTACTTC CASSPSGTVYEQYF
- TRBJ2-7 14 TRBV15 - TGTGCCACCAGCAGAGACTCACTTTCCTACGAGCAGTACTTC CATSRDSLSYEQYF
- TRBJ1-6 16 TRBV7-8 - TGTGCCAGCAGCATCCGGGCCCTCGCGGGAAATTCACCCCTCCACTTT CASSIRALAGNSPLHF
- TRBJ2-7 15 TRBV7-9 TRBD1 TGTGCCAGCAGCTTTGGACAGGCCTTCTCCTACGAGCAGTACTTC CASSFGQAFSYEQYF
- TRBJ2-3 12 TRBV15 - TGTGCCACCAGCAGCACGGCGGGGACGCAGTATTTT CATSSTAGTQYF
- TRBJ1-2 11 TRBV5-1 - TGCGCCAGCAGCCTCGGCTATGGCTACACCTTC CASSLGYGYTF
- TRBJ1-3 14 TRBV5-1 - TGCGCCAGCAGCCCGACAGGCCTTGGGGACACCATATATTTT CASSPTGLGDTIYF
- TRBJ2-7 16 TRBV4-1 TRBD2 TGCGCCAGCAGCCAAGACGGGGGGGACCCCTTCTACGAGCAGTACTTC CASSQDGGDPFYEQYF
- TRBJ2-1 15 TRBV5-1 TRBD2 TGCGCCAGCAGCTTGGAAGCGGGGGGCTACAATGAGCAGTTCTTC CASSLEAGGYNEQFF
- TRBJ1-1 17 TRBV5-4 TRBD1 TGTGCCAGCAGCCCCGTCCCGGACAGGGAGTCTTACACTGAAGCTTTCTTT CASSPVPDRESYTEAFF
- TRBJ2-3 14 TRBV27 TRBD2 TGTGCCAGCAGTCTGAGACTAGCGACAGATACGCAGTATTTT CASSLRLATDTQYF
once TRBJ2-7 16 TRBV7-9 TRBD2 TGTGCCAGCAGCTCACTAGCGGGGGAGAGCTCCTACGAGCAGTACTTC CASSSLAGESSYEQYF
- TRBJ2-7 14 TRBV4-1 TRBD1 TGCGCCAGCAGCCAGGAGGGACAGGGCTACGAGCAGTACTTC CASSQEGQGYEQYF
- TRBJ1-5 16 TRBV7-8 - TGTGCCAGCAGCCCCTCAGGGTTTGAAAGCAATCAGCCCCAGCATTTT CASSPSGFESNQPQHF
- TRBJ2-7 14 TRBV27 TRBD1 TGTGCCAGCAGCCGACGACAGGGCTCCTACGAGCAGTACTTC CASSRRQGSYEQYF
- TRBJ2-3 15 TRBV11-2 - TGTGCCAGCAGCTCAGCCCTCGGGGTCACAGATACGCAGTATTTT CASSSALGVTDTQYF
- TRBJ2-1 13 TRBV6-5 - TGTGCCAGCAGTTACGACTCTAACAATGAGCAGTTCTTC CASSYDSNNEQFF
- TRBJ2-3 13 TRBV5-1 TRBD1 TGCGCCAGCAGCATCAGGGGGACGGATACGCAGTATTTT CASSIRGTDTQYF
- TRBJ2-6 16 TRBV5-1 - TGCGCCAGCAGCTTGGGGGCAGGGGCAGGGGCCAACGTCCTGACTTTC CASSLGAGAGANVLTF
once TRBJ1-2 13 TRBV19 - TGTGCCAGTACAGTGACAGAGTACTATGGCTACACCTTC CASTVTEYYGYTF
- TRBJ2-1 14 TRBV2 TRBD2 TGTGCCAGCAGCGGACTAGCGACCTACAATGAGCAGTTCTTC CASSGLATYNEQFF
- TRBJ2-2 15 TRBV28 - TGTGCCAGCGCGCAAGGGGGGAGGGCCACCGGGGAGCTGTTTTTT CASAQGGRATGELFF
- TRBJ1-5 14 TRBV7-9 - TGTGCCAGCAGCGCAGGGGTTTACTGGGAACCCCAGCATTTT CASSAGVYWEPQHF
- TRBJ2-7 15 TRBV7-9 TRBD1 TGTGCCAGCAGCTTAGTCGGGACAGCATCCTACGAGCAGTACTTC CASSLVGTASYEQYF
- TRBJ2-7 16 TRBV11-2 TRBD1 TGTGCCAGCACCCTTAACCGGGACAGCCGACTGTACGAGCAGTACTTC CASTLNRDSRLYEQYF
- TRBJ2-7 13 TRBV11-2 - TGTGCCAGCAGCTTTCCAGGGTCCTACGAGCAGTACTTC CASSFPGSYEQYF
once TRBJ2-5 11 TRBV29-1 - TGCAGCTTCCTTTCCCAAGAGACCCAGTACTTC CSFLSQETQYF
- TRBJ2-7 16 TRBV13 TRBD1 TGTGCCAGCAGTTTTTCCATTGACAGGGAATTCTACGAGCAGTACTTC CASSFSIDREFYEQYF
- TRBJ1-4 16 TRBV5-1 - TGCGCCAGCAGCTTACCGAGGGGGGGTACTAATGAAAAACTGTTTTTT CASSLPRGGTNEKLFF